This T cell receptor (beta chain) comes out of a study of blood T cell repertoires in COVID-19. Across the study: The analysed material was cDNA or gDNA that came from T cells, B-cell-depleted T cells, or PBMCs.

CDR3 length: 17 residues. The table came from immunoSEQ multiplex PCR; TCRdb's copy has only in-frame clones and leaves some out. The table has approximately 270,000 clones, roughly 88% seen once. The chain recombines TRBV21-1 with TRBJ2-1; the table's D call TRBD2 went unverified against the DNA. TRBV21-1 is noted as a pseudogene. The sequencing sample was made of peripheral blood. The TCR sequence derives from an elderly man with acute or convalescent COVID-19. CDR3 DNA: TGTGCCAGCAGCAAAGAAGGTATCCGGGGAAGATACAATGAGCAGTTCTTC. Translated: CASSKEGIRGRYNEQFF.